Listed here are 2 T cell receptor beta chains from one sample, sequenced in a study of blood T cells in healthy people across ages. Together with a sample-barcoded 5' primer, a J-beta primer mix was included in a second PCR lasting about 6 to 11 cycles. TCRdb re-called the 5' RACE reads through MiXCR, storing one row per CDR3 protein. The sample comprises 650,000 to 900,000 distinct CDR3 sequences, 62% of which are singletons, and 28% rests with the top ten. The sequenced material came from blood. Receptors were obtained from a young man in good health.

The genes are TRBV6-6 and TRBJ2-7; TRBD1 agrees at 7 bases. The V gene end was trimmed by 5 bases and the J gene end by 0 bases; junction bases not matched to a gene: 13. Germline values: CDR1 MNHNY, CDR2 SVGAGI (reference sequence). The length of the CDR3 is 17 residues. CDR3 sequence (DNA): TGTGCCAGCAGTCTCAACCCTGACAGGGAGATCTCCTACGAGCAGTACTTC. Protein sequence: CASSLNPDREISYEQYF.

On this clonotype: One base away lies a much larger clone, so this may be a sequencing read error. The chain carries TRBV5-1 and TRBJ2-1, with TRBD2 matching 9 bases. The CDR3 runs to 17 residues. V lost 5 bases to trimming and J lost 0 bases; unmatched junction nucleotides: 9. CDR1 is SGHRS and CDR2 is YFSETQ in the germline V gene. The CDR3 here is CASSAPSGISSYNEQFF. Here the CDR3 DNA reads TGCGCCAGCAGTGCGCCTAGCGGGATTAGCTCCTACAATGAGCAGTTCTTC.